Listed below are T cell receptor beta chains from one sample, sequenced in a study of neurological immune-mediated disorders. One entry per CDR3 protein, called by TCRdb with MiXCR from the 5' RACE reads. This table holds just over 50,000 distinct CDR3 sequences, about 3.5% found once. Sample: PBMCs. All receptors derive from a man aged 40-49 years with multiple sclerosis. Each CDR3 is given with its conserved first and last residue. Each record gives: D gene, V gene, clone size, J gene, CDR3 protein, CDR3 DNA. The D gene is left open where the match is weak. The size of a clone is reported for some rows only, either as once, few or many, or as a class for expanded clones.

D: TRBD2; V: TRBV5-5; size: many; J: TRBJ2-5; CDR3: CASRMGLAGLVETQYF; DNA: TGTGCCAGCAGGATGGGACTAGCGGGGCTGGTAGAGACCCAGTACTTC
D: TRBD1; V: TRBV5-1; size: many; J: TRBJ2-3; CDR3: CASSSTGDPTDTQYF; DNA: TGCGCCAGCAGCTCAACAGGGGATCCCACAGATACGCAGTATTTT
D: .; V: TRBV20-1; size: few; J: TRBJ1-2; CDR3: CSAPTGPYGYTF; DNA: TGCAGTGCGCCGACAGGACCCTATGGCTACACCTTC
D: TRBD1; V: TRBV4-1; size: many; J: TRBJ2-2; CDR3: CASSQPGQLNTGELFF; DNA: TGCGCCAGCAGCCAACCGGGACAGCTGAACACCGGGGAGCTGTTTTTT
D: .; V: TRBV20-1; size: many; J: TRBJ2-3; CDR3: CSARDNSADTQYF; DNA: TGCAGTGCTAGAGACAATTCCGCAGATACGCAGTATTTT
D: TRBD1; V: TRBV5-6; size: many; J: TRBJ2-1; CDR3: CASSPGQAQGEQFF; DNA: TGTGCCAGCAGCCCGGGACAGGCCCAGGGTGAGCAGTTCTTC
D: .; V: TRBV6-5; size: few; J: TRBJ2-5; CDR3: CASSYGGSETQYF; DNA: TGTGCCAGCAGTTACGGCGGCAGTGAGACCCAGTACTTC
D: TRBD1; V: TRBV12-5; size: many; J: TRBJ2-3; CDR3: CASANLDRGDTQYF; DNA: TGTGCTAGTGCCAATCTGGACAGGGGGGATACGCAGTATTTT
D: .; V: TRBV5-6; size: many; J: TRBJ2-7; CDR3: CASSPQPGGMYEQYF; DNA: TGTGCCAGCAGCCCACAGCCGGGGGGCATGTACGAGCAGTACTTC
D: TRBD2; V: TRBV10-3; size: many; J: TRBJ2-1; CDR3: CAISERGLAGGYNEQFF; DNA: TGTGCCATCAGTGAGCGGGGACTAGCGGGGGGGTACAATGAGCAGTTCTTC
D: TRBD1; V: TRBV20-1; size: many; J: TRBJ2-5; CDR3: CSARAPTGLETQYF; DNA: TGCAGTGCTAGAGCACCGACAGGGTTAGAGACCCAGTACTTC
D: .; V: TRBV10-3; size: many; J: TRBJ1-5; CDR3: CAISPQGREQPQHF; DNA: TGTGCCATCAGTCCACAGGGCAGAGAACAGCCCCAGCATTTT
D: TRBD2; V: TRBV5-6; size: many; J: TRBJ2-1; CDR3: CASSLEVGGGAFYNEQFF; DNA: TGTGCCAGCAGCTTGGAGGTTGGCGGGGGGGCCTTCTACAATGAGCAGTTCTTC
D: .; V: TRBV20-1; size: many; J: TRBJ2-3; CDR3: CSALQGGLDTQYF; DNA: TGCAGTGCCCTCCAAGGGGGGCTAGATACGCAGTATTTT
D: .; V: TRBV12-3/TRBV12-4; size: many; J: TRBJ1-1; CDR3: CASSRQGGGTEAFF; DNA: TGTGCCAGCAGTCGCCAAGGGGGAGGCACTGAAGCTTTCTTT
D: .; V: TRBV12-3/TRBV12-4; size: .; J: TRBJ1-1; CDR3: CASSLAAGGLRLMNTEAFF; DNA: TGTGCCAGCAGTTTAGCAGCGGGGGGACTTAGGCTAATGAACACTGAAGCTTTCTTT
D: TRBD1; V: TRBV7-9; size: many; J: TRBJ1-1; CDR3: CASSHGQGGTEAFF; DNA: TGTGCCAGCAGCCACGGACAGGGTGGAACTGAAGCTTTCTTT
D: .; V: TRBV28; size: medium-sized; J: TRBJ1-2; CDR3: CASSLRTDAYGYTF; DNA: TGTGCCAGCAGTTTACGGACAGATGCCTATGGCTACACCTTC
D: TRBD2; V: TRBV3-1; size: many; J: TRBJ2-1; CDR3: CASSQGASGETYNEQFF; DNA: TGTGCCAGCAGCCAAGGGGCCAGCGGGGAAACCTACAATGAGCAGTTCTTC
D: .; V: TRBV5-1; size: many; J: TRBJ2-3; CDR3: CASRGLHTDTQYF; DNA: TGCGCCAGTCGGGGGTTACACACAGATACGCAGTATTTT
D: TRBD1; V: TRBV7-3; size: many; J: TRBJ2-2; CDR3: CASSSQGALGELFF; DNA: TGTGCCAGCAGCTCCCAGGGGGCTCTCGGGGAGCTGTTTTTT
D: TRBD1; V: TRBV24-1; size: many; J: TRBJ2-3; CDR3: CATEGAHADTQYF; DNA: TGTGCCACCGAGGGGGCGCACGCAGATACGCAGTATTTT
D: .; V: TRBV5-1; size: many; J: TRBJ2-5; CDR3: CASSAGGLQETQYF; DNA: TGCGCCAGCAGCGCCGGGGGCCTCCAAGAGACCCAGTACTTC
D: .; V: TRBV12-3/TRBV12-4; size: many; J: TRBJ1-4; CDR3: CASSLHRGTGEKLFF; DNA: TGTGCCAGCAGTTTACATAGGGGCACTGGTGAAAAACTGTTTTTT
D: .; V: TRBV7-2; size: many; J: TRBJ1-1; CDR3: CASSLTRGTEAFF; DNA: TGTGCCAGCAGCTTAACTCGGGGTACTGAAGCTTTCTTT
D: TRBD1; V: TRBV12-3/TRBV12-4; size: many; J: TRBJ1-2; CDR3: CASSLTQGHGYTF; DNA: TGTGCCAGCAGTTTAACACAGGGGCATGGCTACACCTTC
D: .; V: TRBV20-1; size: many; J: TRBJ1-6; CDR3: CSAKDSYNSPLNF; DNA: TGCAGTGCTAAAGACAGCTATAATTCACCCCTCAACTTT
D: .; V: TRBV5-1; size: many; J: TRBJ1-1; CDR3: CASSDRPNTEAFF; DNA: TGCGCCAGCAGCGACAGGCCGAACACTGAAGCTTTCTTT
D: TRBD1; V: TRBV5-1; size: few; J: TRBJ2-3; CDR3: CASSSPTRDRVADTQYF; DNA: TGCGCCAGCAGCTCCCCCACCCGGGACAGGGTAGCAGATACGCAGTATTTT
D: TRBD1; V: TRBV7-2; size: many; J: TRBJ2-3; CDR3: CASSLVLTGAADTQYF; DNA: TGTGCCAGCAGCTTAGTGCTGACAGGGGCCGCAGATACGCAGTATTTT